This T cell receptor (beta chain) was documented in a study of T-cell reconstitution after alpha-beta-depleted transplantation in children. The study, taken as a whole, reports: Elevated TCRbeta diversity at day 60 was traced, in some patients, to surviving recipient T cells and thymic progenitors.

Unique molecular identifiers were used in preparing the TCRbeta library. TCRdb re-analysed the PCR reads in MiXCR, keeping a single row per CDR3 protein. Counted here are over 400,000 distinct CDR3 sequences, roughly 43% occurring once; the ten biggest clones make up 25% to 30%. For this clonotype: Antigen specificity is unknown.

V was cut by 8 bases and J by 5 bases, with 6 bases left in between. Germline CDR1 is MNHEY and CDR2 is SVGAGI. CDR3 length: 10 amino acids. This receptor was obtained from a girl aged 2-9 years with aplastic anemia, due to receive a stem cell transplant. The sample in question was PBMCs, obtained before TCRalphabeta/CD19-depleted stem cell transplant. The rearrangement joins TRBV6-5 to TRBJ2-5, with D uncertain. Here the CDR3 reads CASGGETQYF. The CDR3 region has the DNA TGTGCCAGCGGTGGGGAGACCCAGTACTTC.